This T cell receptor beta chain was sequenced in a study of identifying expanded T cells in peripheral blood. Healthy donors had no documented immune events, such as infections, while sampled. Generated by immunoSEQ multiplex PCR, the TCRdb table keeps only in-frame clones and is missing some. The table has around 60,000 clones, about four fifths seen once. Findings of the study overall: Approximately 2-week clone count variance significantly increased as total template count grew. Over around two and four weeks, about 16 and 19 clones changed, versus around 1.2 between replicates.

In regard to this clone: Its antigen is unknown.

The CDR3 consists of 15 residues. The J segment lost 10 bases and the V segment lost 1 base, leaving 12 bases of the junction unmatched. Germline V CDR1 and CDR2: SGHDT, YYEEEE. This clonotype was obtained from a person aged 18 to 70 in good health. This chain links TRBV5-6 with TRBJ2-3; the match to TRBD2 covers 7 bases. Sequencing input: blood. Written as DNA, the CDR3 is TGTGCCAGCAGCTTGAGGGCTAGCGGTGCCATAGCGCAGTATTTT. Its translation: CASSLRASGAIAQYF. Full variable domain (rest looked up from reference TRBV5-6 and TRBJ2-3): DAGVTQSPTHLIKTRGQQVTLRCSPKSGHDTVSWYQQALGQGPQFIFQYYEEEERQRGNFPDRFSGHQFPNYSSELNVNALLLGDSALYLCASSLRASGAIAQYFGPGTRLTVL.